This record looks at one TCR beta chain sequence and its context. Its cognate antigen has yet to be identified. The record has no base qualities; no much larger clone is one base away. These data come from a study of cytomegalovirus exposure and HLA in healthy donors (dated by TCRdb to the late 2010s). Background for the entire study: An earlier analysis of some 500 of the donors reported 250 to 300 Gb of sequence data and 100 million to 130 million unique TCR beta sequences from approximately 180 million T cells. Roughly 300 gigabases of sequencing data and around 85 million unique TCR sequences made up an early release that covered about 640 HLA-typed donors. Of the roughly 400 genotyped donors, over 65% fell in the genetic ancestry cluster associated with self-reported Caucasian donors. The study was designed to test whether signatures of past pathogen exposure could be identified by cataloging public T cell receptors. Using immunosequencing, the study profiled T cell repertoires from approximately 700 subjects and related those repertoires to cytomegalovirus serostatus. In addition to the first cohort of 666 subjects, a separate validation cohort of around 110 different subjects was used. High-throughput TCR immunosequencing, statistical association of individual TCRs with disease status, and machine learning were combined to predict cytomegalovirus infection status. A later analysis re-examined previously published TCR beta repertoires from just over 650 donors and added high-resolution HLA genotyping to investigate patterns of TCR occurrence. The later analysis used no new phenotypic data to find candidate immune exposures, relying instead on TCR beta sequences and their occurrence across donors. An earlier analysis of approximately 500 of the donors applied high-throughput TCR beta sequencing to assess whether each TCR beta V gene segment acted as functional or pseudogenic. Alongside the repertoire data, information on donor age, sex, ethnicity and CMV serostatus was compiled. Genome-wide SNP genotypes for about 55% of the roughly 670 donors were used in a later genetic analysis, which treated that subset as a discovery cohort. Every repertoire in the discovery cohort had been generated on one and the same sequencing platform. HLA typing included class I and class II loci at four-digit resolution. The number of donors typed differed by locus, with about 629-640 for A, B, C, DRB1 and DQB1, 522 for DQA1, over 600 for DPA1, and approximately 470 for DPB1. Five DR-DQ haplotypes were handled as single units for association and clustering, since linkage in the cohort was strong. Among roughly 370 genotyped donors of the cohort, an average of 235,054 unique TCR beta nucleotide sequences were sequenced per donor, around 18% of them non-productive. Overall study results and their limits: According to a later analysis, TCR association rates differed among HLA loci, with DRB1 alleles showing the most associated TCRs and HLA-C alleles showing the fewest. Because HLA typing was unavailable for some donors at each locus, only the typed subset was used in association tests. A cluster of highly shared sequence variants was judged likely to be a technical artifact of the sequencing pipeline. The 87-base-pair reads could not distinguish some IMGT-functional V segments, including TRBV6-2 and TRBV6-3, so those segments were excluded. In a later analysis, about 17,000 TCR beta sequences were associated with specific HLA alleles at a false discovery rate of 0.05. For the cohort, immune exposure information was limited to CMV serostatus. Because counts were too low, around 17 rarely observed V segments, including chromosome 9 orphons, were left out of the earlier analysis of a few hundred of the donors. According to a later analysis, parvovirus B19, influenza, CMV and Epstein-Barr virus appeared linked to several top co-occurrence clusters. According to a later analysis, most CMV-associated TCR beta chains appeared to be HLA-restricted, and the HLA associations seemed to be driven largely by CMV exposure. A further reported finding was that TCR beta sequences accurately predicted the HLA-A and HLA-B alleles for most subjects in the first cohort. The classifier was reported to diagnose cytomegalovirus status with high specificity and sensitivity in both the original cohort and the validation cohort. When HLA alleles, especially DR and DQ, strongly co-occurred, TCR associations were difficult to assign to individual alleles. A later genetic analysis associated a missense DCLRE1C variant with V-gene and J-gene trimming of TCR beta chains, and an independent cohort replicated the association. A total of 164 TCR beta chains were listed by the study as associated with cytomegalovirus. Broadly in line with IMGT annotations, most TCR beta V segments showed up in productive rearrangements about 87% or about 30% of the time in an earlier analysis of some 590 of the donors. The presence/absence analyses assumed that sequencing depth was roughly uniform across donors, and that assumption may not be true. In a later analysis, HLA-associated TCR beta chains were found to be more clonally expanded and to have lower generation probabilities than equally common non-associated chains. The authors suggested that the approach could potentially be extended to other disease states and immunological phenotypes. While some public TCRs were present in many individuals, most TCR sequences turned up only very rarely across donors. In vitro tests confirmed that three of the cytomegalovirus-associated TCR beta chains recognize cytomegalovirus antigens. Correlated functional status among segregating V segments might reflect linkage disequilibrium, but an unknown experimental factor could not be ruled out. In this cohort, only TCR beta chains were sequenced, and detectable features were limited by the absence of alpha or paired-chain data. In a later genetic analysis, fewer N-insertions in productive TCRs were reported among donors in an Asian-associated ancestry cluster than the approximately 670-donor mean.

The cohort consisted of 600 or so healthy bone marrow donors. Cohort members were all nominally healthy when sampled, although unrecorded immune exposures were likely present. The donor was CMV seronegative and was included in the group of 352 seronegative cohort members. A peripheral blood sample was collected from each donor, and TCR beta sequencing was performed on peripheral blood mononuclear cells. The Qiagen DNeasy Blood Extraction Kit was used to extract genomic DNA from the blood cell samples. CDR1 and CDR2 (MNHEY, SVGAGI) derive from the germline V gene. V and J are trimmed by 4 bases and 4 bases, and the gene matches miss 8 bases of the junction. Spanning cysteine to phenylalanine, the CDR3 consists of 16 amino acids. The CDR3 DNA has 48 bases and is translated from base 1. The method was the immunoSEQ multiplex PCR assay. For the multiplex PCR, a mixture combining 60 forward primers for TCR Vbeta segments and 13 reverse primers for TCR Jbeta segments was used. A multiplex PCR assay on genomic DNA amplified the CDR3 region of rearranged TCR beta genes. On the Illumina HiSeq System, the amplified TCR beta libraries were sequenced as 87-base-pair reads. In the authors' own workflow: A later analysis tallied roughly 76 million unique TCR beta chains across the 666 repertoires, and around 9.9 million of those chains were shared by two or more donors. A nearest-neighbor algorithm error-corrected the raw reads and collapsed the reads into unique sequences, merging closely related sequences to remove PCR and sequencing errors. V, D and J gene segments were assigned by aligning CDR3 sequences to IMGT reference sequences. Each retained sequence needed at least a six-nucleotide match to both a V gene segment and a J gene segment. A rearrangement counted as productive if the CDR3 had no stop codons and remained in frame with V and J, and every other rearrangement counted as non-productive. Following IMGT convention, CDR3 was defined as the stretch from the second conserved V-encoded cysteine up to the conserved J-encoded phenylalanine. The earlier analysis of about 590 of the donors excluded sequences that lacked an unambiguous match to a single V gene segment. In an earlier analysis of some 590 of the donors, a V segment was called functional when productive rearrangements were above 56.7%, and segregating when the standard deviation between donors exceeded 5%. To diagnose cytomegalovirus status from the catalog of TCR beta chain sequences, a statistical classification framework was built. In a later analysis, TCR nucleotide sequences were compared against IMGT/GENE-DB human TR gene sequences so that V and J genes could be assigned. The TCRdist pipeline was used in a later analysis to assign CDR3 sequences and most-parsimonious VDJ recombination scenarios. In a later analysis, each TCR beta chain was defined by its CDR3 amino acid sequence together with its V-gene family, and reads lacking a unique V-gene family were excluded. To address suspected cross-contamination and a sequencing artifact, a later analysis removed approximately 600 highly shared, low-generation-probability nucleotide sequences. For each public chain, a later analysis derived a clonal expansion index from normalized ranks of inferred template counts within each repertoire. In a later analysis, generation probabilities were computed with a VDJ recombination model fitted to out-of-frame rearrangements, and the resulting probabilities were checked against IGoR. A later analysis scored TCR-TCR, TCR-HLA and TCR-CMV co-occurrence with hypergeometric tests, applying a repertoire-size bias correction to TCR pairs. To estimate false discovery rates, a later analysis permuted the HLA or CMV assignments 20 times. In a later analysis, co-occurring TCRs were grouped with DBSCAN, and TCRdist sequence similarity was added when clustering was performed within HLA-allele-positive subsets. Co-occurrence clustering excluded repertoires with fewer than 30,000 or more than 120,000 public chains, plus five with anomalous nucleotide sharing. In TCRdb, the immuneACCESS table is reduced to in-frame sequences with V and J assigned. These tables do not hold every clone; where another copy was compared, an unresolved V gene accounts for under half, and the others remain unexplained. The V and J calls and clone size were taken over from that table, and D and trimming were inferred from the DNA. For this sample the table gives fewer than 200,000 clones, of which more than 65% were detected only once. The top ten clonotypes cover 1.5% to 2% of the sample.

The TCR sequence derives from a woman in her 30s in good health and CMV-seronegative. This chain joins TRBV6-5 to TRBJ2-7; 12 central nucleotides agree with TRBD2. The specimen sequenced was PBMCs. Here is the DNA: TGTGCCAGCAGTTTCTCTAGCGGGGGGGCGTTGTACGAGCAGTACTTC. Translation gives CASSFSSGGALYEQYF.